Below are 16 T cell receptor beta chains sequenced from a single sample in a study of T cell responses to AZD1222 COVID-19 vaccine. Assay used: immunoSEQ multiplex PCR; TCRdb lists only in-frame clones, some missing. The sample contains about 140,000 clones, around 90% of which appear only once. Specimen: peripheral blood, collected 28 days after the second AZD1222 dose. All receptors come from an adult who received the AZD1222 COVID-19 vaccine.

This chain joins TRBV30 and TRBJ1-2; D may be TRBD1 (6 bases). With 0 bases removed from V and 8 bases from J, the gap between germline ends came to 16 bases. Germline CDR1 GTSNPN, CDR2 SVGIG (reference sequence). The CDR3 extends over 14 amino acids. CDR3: CAWSVRAGDVGYTF. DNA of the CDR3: TGTGCCTGGAGTGTACGGGCAGGGGATGTCGGCTACACCTTC.

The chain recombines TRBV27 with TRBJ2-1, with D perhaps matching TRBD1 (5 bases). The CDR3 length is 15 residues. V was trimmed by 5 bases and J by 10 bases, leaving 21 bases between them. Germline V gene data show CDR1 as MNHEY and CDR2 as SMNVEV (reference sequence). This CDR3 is CASSTRQSRGKEQFF. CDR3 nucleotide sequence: TGTGCCAGCAGTACCCGTCAGAGTAGGGGAAAGGAGCAGTTCTTC.

The CDR3: CAWSGDRVRSQPQHF. In nucleotides, the CDR3 is TGTGCCTGGAGTGGCGACAGGGTGAGGAGTCAGCCCCAGCATTTT. The rearrangement joins TRBV30 to TRBJ1-5, with 7 bases aligning to TRBD1. V lost 1 base and J lost 6; bases outside the gene matches: 9. CDR3 length equals 15 residues. Germline loops: CDR1 GTSNPN, CDR2 SVGIG (reference sequence).

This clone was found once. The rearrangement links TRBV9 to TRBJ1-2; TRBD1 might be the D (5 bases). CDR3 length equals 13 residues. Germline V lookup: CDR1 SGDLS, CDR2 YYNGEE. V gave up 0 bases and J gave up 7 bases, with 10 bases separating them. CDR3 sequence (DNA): TGTGCCAGCAGCGTAGCACTGGGGGGTGGCTACACCTTC. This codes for CASSVALGGGYTF.

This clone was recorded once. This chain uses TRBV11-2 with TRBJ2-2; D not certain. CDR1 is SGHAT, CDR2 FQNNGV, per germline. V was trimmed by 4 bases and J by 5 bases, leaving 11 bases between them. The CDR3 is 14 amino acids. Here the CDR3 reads CASSSGSITGELFF. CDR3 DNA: TGTGCCAGCAGCTCCGGGTCTATTACCGGGGAGCTGTTTTTT.

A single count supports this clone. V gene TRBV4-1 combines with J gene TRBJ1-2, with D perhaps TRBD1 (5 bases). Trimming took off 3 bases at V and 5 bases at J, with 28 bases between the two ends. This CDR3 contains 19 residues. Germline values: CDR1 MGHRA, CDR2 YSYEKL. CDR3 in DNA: TGCGCCAGCAGCCAGGGGCCCTTTGGGCAGGACGACTCCACGTATGGCTACACCTTC. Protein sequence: CASSQGPFGQDDSTYGYTF.

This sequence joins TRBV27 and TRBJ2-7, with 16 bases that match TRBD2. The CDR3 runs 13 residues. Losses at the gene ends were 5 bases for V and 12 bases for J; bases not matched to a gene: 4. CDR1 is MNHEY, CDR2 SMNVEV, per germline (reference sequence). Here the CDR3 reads CASSVGLAGGRYF. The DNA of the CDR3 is TGTGCCAGCAGTGTGGGACTAGCGGGAGGGCGGTACTTC.

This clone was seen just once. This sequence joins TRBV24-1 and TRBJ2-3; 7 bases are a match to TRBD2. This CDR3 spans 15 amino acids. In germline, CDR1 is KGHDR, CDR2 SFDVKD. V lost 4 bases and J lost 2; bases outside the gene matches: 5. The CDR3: CATSDPGTTTDTQYF. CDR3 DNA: TGTGCCACCAGTGACCCTGGGACTACCACAGATACGCAGTATTTT.

The CDR3 DNA reads as TGTGCCAGCAGTTTTAGTTCAGGGGAGGATGGCTACACCTTC. Protein product: CASSFSSGEDGYTF. The chain employs TRBV28 and TRBJ1-2; possible D gene TRBD1, 6 bases. CDR3 length equals 14 residues. The V end lost 3 bases, the J end lost 6 bases, and 14 bases lay between the germline ends. Germline V gene lookup returns CDR1 MDHEN and CDR2 SYDVKM.

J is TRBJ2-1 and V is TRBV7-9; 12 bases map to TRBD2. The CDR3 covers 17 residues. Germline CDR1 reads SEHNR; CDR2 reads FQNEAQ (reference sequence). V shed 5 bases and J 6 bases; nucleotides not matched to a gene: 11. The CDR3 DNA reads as TGTGCCAGCAGCCCACTAGCGGGAGGACTAGGCTTCAATGAGCAGTTCTTC. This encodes CASSPLAGGLGFNEQFF.

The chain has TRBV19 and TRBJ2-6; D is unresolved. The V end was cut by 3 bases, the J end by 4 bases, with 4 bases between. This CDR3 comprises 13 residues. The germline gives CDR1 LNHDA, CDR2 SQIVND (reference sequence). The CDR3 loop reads CASSIRGANVLTF. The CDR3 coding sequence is TGTGCCAGTAGTATCCGGGGGGCCAACGTCCTGACTTTC.

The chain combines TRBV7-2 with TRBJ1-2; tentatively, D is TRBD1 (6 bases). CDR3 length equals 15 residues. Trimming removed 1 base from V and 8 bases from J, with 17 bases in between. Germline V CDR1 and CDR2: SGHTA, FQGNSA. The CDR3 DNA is TGTGCCAGCAGCTTAGATCCGGCAGGGGTTGAAGGCTACACCTTC. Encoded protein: CASSLDPAGVEGYTF.

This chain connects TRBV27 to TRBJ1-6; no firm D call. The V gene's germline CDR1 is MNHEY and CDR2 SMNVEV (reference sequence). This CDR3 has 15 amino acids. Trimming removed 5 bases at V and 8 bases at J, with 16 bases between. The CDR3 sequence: CASSVATPRDSPLHF. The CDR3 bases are TGTGCCAGCAGTGTCGCGACTCCCCGGGATTCACCCCTCCACTTT.

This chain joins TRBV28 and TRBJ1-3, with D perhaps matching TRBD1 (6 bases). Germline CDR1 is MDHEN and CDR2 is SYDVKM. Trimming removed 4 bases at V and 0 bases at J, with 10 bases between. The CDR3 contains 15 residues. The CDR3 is CASSSDSSSGNTIYF. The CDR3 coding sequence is TGTGCCAGCAGTTCGGACAGTAGCTCTGGAAACACCATATATTTT.

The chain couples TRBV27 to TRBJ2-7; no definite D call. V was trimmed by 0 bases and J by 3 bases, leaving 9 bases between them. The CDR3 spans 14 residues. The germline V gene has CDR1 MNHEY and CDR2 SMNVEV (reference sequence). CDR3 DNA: TGTGCCAGCAGTTTATCGAACGGAGTCTACGAGCAGTACTTC. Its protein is CASSLSNGVYEQYF.

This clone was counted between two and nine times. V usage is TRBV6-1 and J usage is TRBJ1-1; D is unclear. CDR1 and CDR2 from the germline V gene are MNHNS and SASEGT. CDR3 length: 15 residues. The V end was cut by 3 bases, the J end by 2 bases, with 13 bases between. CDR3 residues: CASSEDLQLNTEAFF. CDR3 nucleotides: TGTGCCAGCAGTGAGGACCTTCAATTAAACACTGAAGCTTTCTTT.